One sample yielded the 28 T cell receptor beta chains listed below, sequenced in a study of regulatory T cells in long-lasting Graves disease. Through Arm-PCR of CDR3 regions and iRepertoire HTBI primers, TCR beta libraries were built. TCRdb reprocessed the multiplex PCR reads via MiXCR and lists one record per CDR3 protein. The sample gives about 530,000 distinct CDR3 sequences, around 16% of which show up once; 20% to 25% is in the top ten. Time point specified: newly diagnosed GD, antithyroid drugs for less than 3 months. The TCR library was prepared using RNA isolated from PBMCs. A further study also used this sample, focusing on T cells in Graves' hyperthyroidism and ophthalmopathy.

The sample here was peripheral blood mononuclear cells (PBMCs), taken at new diagnosis, from a patient treated with antithyroid drugs. The source is a woman aged 35-65 years with Graves disease.

This clonotype was detected ten times or more. The chain combines TRBV20-1 with TRBJ2-3; maybe TRBD2 (9 bases). In germline, CDR1 is DFQATT, CDR2 SNEGSKA (reference sequence). The CDR3 has 15 residues. Trimming left V 5 bases short and J 11 bases short, with 26 bases between. The CDR3 nucleotides are TGCAGTGCTCGGGTAGCGGGGGCCTTCACAGGGGGGCAGTATTTT. Translated, it gives CSARVAGAFTGGQYF.

The chain's CDR3 is CASSPGLAGGPQYF. The CDR3 DNA is TGTGCCAGCAGCCCAGGACTAGCGGGGGGTCCGCAGTATTTT. The chain joins TRBV5-4 to TRBJ2-3, with TRBD2 matching over 14 bases. Per the germline V gene, CDR1 is SGHNT and CDR2 is YYREEE (reference sequence). V dropped 4 bases and J dropped 10; count of bases not matched to a gene: 5. The CDR3 runs to 14 residues.

This clonotype was seen more than once but under ten times. The chain is built from TRBV27 and TRBJ2-1; D not resolved. This CDR3 is built from 16 residues. Germline CDR1 MNHEY, CDR2 SMNVEV (reference sequence). V dropped 1 base and J dropped 5 bases, with 15 bases sitting between them. The CDR3 sequence: CASSLFVVRGNNEQFF. In DNA, the CDR3 is TGTGCCAGCAGTTTATTTGTAGTTCGCGGTAACAATGAGCAGTTCTTC.

This clonotype has at least ten counts. The CDR3 loop reads CSAQSPFPSGGPQETQYF. As DNA, the CDR3 is TGCAGTGCTCAGAGCCCCTTTCCTAGCGGGGGTCCCCAAGAGACCCAGTACTTC. The rearrangement uses TRBV20-1 and TRBJ2-5; 10 bases fit TRBD2. The CDR3 covers 18 residues. V shed 5 bases and J 1 base; nucleotides not matched to a gene: 16. Germline assignment: CDR1 DFQATT and CDR2 SNEGSKA (reference sequence).

The gene calls are TRBV5-1 and TRBJ1-4, with D unresolved. V shed 1 base and J shed 7 bases, with 11 bases lying between them. This CDR3 comprises 14 residues. The germline CDR1 and CDR2 sequences are SGHRS and YFSETQ. This CDR3 reads CASSLTDRGEKLFF. CDR3 coding DNA: TGCGCCAGCAGCTTGACGGACCGGGGTGAAAAACTGTTTTTT.

This clonotype was recorded many times. The chain carries TRBV7-6 and TRBJ2-1; TRBD2 matches 13 bases. Looked up from germline, CDR1 is SGHVS and CDR2 is FNYEAQ. The CDR3 sequence is 15 residues long. V shed 5 bases and J 9 bases; nucleotides not matched to a gene: 7. The CDR3: CASSAGLAGNTEQFF. CDR3 sequence (DNA): TGTGCCAGCAGCGCGGGACTAGCGGGGAATACTGAGCAGTTCTTC.

This clonotype was picked up many times. The chain combines TRBV7-2 with TRBJ1-2; 11 bases match TRBD1. The CDR3 loop spans 14 amino acids. The ends lost 4 bases at V and 8 bases at J; junction bases unmatched: 6. Germline V gene lookup returns CDR1 SGHTA and CDR2 FQGNSA. Here the CDR3 reads CASSSDRGQMGYTF. The CDR3 DNA reads TGTGCCAGCAGCTCGGACAGGGGGCAAATGGGCTACACCTTC. Filled out from reference TRBV7-2 and TRBJ1-2, the complete variable domain reads GAGVSQSPSNKVTEKGKDVELRCDPISGHTALYWYRQSLGQGLEFLIYFQGNSAPDKSGLPSDRFSAERTGGSVSTLTIQRTQQEDSAVYLCASSSDRGQMGYTFGSGTRLTVV.

This clonotype has ten or more counts. The CDR3, as DNA: TGCGCCAGCAGCTTGGATGGCGGGGGAGACTACAATGAGCAGTTCTTC. Amino acid sequence: CASSLDGGGDYNEQFF. The genes are TRBV5-1 and TRBJ2-1; 7 bases map to TRBD2. Germline CDR1 and CDR2: SGHRS and YFSETQ. The CDR3 spans 16 residues. V shed 0 bases and J 3 bases; nucleotides not matched to a gene: 6.

This clonotype was recorded at least ten times. The rearrangement uses TRBV5-5 and TRBJ2-5, with D perhaps assigned TRBD1 or TRBD2 (5 bases each). This CDR3 has 13 amino acids. Germline CDR1 SGHKS, CDR2 YYEKEE (reference sequence). Trimming shortened V by 4 bases and J by 1 base, and 8 bases separated the two germline ends. Here the CDR3 reads CASSKGPQETQYF. The CDR3 coding sequence is TGTGCCAGCAGCAAGGGACCCCAAGAGACCCAGTACTTC.

The rearrangement links TRBV24-1 to TRBJ1-2; D remains unclear. Germline V gives CDR1 KGHDR, CDR2 SFDVKD. The length of the CDR3 is 13 residues. V lost 4 bases and J 1 base, leaving 6 bases between the germline ends. The CDR3 DNA reads as TGTGCCACCAGTGAAACGAGTAACTATGGCTACACCTTC. Its translation is CATSETSNYGYTF.

The chain couples TRBV5-4 to TRBJ2-2, with unresolved D. Trimming took 0 bases from V and 4 from J, leaving 10 bases between them. Germline-derived CDR1 and CDR2 are SGHNT and YYREEE (reference sequence). The CDR3 loop spans 15 amino acids. In DNA, the CDR3 is TGTGCCAGCAGCTTGGATTTAAGGAGCACCGGGGAGCTGTTTTTT. This codes for CASSLDLRSTGELFF.

This clonotype was counted many times. This chain uses TRBV20-1 with TRBJ1-5, with D tentatively TRBD1 (6 bases). The germline gives CDR1 DFQATT, CDR2 SNEGSKA (reference sequence). V lost 7 bases and J 3 bases, leaving 13 bases between the germline ends. This CDR3 has 13 residues. CDR3 in amino acids: CSVLGQTNQPQHF. DNA for the CDR3: TGCAGTGTCTTAGGACAGACCAATCAGCCCCAGCATTTT.

This clonotype has at least ten counts. V is TRBV12-3 or TRBV12-4 and J is TRBJ1-5; 7 bases are shared with TRBD1. The CDR3 is made up of 14 amino acids. Trimming took 7 bases from V and 7 from J; bases not matched to a gene: 10. The CDR3 sequence is CASMLTGSVQPQHF. The CDR3 DNA reads as TGTGCCAGCATGCTGACAGGGTCGGTGCAGCCCCAGCATTTT.

On this clonotype itself: Sequence at one end of the junction differs from germline and may be a read error. The CDR3 loop reads CASSPGLAGGRTDAQYF. The CDR3 region has the DNA TGCGCCAGCAGCCCGGGACTAGCGGGGGGGCGCACAGATGCGCAGTATTTT. J is TRBJ2-3 and V is TRBV5-1, with 16 bases aligning to TRBD2. Germline V gene sequence: CDR1 SGHRS, CDR2 YFSETQ. This CDR3 region has 17 residues.

As regards this clonotype: A read error may be the cause here, since a much bigger clone is one base away. The genes are TRBV11-1 and TRBJ2-1, with TRBD2 as a possible D gene (5 bases). CDR3 length equals 14 residues. Germline CDR1 reads SGHAT; CDR2 reads FQDESV (reference sequence). V gave up 2 bases and J gave up 9 bases, with 14 bases separating them. The CDR3 sequence is CASSLPTLSGEQFF. The CDR3 DNA reads TGTGCCAGCAGCTTACCTACACTGAGCGGTGAGCAGTTCTTC.

This clonotype was seen at least ten times. Mismatch with germline at one junction end may stem from a read error. V is TRBV7-7 and J is TRBJ2-7; possible D gene TRBD2, 6 bases. The CDR3 totals 11 residues. Germline CDR1 reads SSHAT; CDR2 reads FNYEAQ (reference sequence). The CDR3 is CASSSLAWQYF. The CDR3 coding sequence is TGTGCTAGCAGCTCACTAGCATGGCAGTACTTC.

The V call is TRBV4-1, the J call TRBJ1-1; weak D call: TRBD1 (5 bases). V was pared by 1 base and J by 1 base, with 10 bases between. The CDR3 is 15 amino acids. CDR1 MGHRA and CDR2 YSYEKL come from the germline V gene. The CDR3, as DNA: TGCGCCAGCAGCCAAGTCCCCGGGGGGAACACTGAAGCTTTCTTT. Its translation is CASSQVPGGNTEAFF.

The chain recombines TRBV6-5 with TRBJ1-5; no firm D call. CDR1 is MNHEY and CDR2 is SVGAGI in the germline V gene. The V end was cut by 0 bases, the J end by 6 bases, with 9 bases between. The length of the CDR3 is 14 residues. CDR3 amino acids: CASSYSIRGQPQHF. The CDR3 nucleotides read TGTGCCAGCAGTTACTCGATCCGGGGTCAGCCCCAGCATTTT.

In this sample, this clonotype turned up many times. The chain is built from TRBV5-1 and TRBJ2-2; D remains ambiguous. The ends were cut back, 5 bases at V and 8 bases at J, with 16 bases in the middle. CDR1 and CDR2 (germline): SGHRS, YFSETQ. The CDR3 sequence is 14 residues long. This chain's CDR3 is CASRSLLWVGELFF. CDR3 DNA: TGCGCCAGCAGGAGCCTGTTGTGGGTTGGGGAGCTGTTTTTT.

V usage is TRBV18 and J usage is TRBJ1-1, with TRBD1 matching over 10 bases. V lost 3 bases, J lost 5 bases, and 6 bases stayed unmatched. The CDR3 length is 15 residues. Germline V gene data show CDR1 as KGHSH and CDR2 as LQKENI. CDR3 amino acids: CASSPGQGLRTEAFF. For the CDR3, the DNA is TGTGCCAGCTCACCGGGACAGGGGCTGAGGACTGAAGCTTTCTTT.

The J gene is TRBJ1-2, the V gene TRBV10-2; 9 bases line up with TRBD1. The CDR3 covers 15 residues. After removal of 6 bases from V and 3 bases from J, the junction contained 8 bases not matched to a gene. Germline loops: CDR1 WSHSY, CDR2 SAAADI. The CDR3 spells CASSQLQGADYGYTF. The CDR3 DNA sequence: TGCGCCAGCAGCCAACTACAGGGGGCGGACTATGGCTACACCTTC.

This clonotype was counted between two and nine times. This chain connects TRBV9 to TRBJ1-1; possible D gene TRBD1, 5 bases. The CDR3 extends over 16 amino acids. Germline CDR1 SGDLS, CDR2 YYNGEE. Trimming took off 3 bases at V and 5 bases at J, with 20 bases between the two ends. CDR3 in DNA: TGTGCCAGCAGCGCGCGGGCTGATTGGGGGGGTACTGAAGCTTTCTTT. Translation gives CASSARADWGGTEAFF.

In this sample, this clonotype turned up many times. This sequence joins TRBV2 and TRBJ1-5, with 9 bases that match TRBD1. The CDR3 covers 13 residues. CDR1 and CDR2 (germline): SNHLY, FYNNEI. Germline trimming cut 6 bases from V and 7 bases from J; bases unmatched to any gene: 4. The CDR3 reads CASRYGQGQPQHF. The CDR3 bases are TGTGCCAGCAGATACGGACAGGGGCAGCCCCAGCATTTT.

This clonotype has more than one count but fewer than ten. The chain employs TRBV6-2 or TRBV6-3 and TRBJ1-3, with D uncertain. V was pared by 5 bases and J by 7 bases, with 9 bases between. The CDR3 totals 12 residues. Germline CDR1 and CDR2: MNHEY and SVGEGT. The CDR3 is CASSELGNTIYF. The CDR3 DNA reads as TGTGCCAGCAGTGAACTAGGGAACACCATATATTTT.

Notes on this clonotype: A much larger clonotype is one base distant, so this may be a read error. CDR3 nucleotides: TGTGTCAGCCCCATGCTTCCAGGGGTCGACACCGGGGAGCTGTTTTTT. Its translation is CVSPMLPGVDTGELFF. The chain joins TRBV6-1 to TRBJ2-2; D may be TRBD1 (6 bases). CDR3 length equals 16 residues. From germline, CDR1 is MNHNS and CDR2 SASEGT.

This clonotype was observed a few times. V usage is TRBV6-1 and J usage is TRBJ1-5; no clear D gene. V lost 11 bases and J 3 bases, leaving 17 bases between the germline ends. This CDR3 has 14 amino acids. Germline V gene lookup returns CDR1 MNHNS and CDR2 SASEGT. The CDR3: CASQSTTINQPQHF. Here the CDR3 DNA reads TGTGCCTCCCAGTCCACTACAATCAATCAGCCCCAGCATTTT.

This clonotype occurred many times. The chain uses TRBV6-2 or TRBV6-3 and TRBJ1-1, with a possible D match to TRBD1 (5 bases). V was cut by 2 bases and J by 5 bases, with 9 bases left in between. CDR1 and CDR2 from the germline V gene are MNHEY and SVGEGT. CDR3 length: 13 residues. DNA for the CDR3: TGTGCCAGCAGTTACATGGGACGAACTGAAGCTTTCTTT. Its translation is CASSYMGRTEAFF.

Comment on this clonotype: A far more abundant clone sits one base away, making this likely a read error. The J gene is TRBJ2-7, the V gene TRBV28; D call uncertain. Trimming shortened V by 6 bases and J by 7 bases, and 16 bases separated the two germline ends. This CDR3 comprises 13 residues. Germline values: CDR1 MDHEN, CDR2 SYDVKM. CDR3 protein: CASSSGREDEQYF. For the CDR3, the DNA is TGTGCCAGCAGCTCCGGCCGAGAGGATGAGCAGTACTTC.